Each of the 11 T cell receptor beta chains below was sequenced from the same sample in a study of blood T cell repertoires in COVID-19. Clones were read by immunoSEQ multiplex PCR, and TCRdb kept only the in-frame ones, dropping some. The profile covers about 190,000 clones, with 90% appearing a single time and 0.6% to 0.8% taken by the ten largest. Sequences were obtained from peripheral blood. The receptors come from a man aged 50 to 59 with acute or convalescent COVID-19.

The chain employs TRBV15 and TRBJ1-1, with 7 bases lining up with TRBD1. Looked up from germline, CDR1 is LNHNV and CDR2 is YYDKDF (reference sequence). The CDR3 consists of 15 residues. Losses at the gene ends were 3 bases for V and 1 base for J; bases not matched to a gene: 5. This chain's CDR3 is CATSSLGQQNTEAFF. CDR3 nucleotide sequence: TGTGCCACCAGCAGCTTGGGACAGCAGAACACTGAAGCTTTCTTT.

V gene TRBV7-2 combines with J gene TRBJ2-7; the D gene is possibly TRBD1 (7 bases). There are 15 residues in the CDR3. The V end lost 3 bases, the J end lost 0 bases, and 12 bases lay between the germline ends. Germline CDR1 SGHTA, CDR2 FQGNSA. The CDR3 DNA is TGTGCCAGCAGCTTCGGAGGGGGCGGCTCCTACGAGCAGTACGTC. It is translated as CASSFGGGGSYEQYV.

V usage is TRBV9 and J usage is TRBJ2-5; the match to TRBD2 covers 13 bases. Germline V CDR1 and CDR2: SGDLS, YYNGEE. There are 17 residues in the CDR3. Trimming removed 4 bases from V and 0 bases from J; junction bases left unmatched: 6. For the CDR3, the DNA is TGTGCCAGCAGCCCCGGGACTAGCGGGGCGTACCAAGAGACCCAGTACTTC. As protein: CASSPGTSGAYQETQYF.

There are a few counts of this clone. The chain joins TRBV5-4 to TRBJ2-1, with TRBD1 matching 7 bases. This CDR3 spans 14 amino acids. The V gene's germline CDR1 is SGHNT and CDR2 YYREEE (reference sequence). Unmatched junction bases numbered 7, after V lost 5 bases and J lost 5 bases. CDR3 coding DNA: TGTGCCAGCAGTTCTAGGGGGCGGGACAATGAGCAGTTCTTC. Amino acids: CASSSRGRDNEQFF.

The CDR3 coding sequence is TGTGCCAGTAGTATCCCGACGGGGGGGGCTCTACATTTT. This sequence encodes CASSIPTGGALHF. The gene calls are TRBV19 and TRBJ1-5; D perhaps matches TRBD1 (6 bases). The germline V gene encodes CDR1 LNHDA and CDR2 SQIVND (reference sequence). Trimming took off 3 bases at V and 16 bases at J, with 19 bases between the two ends. The CDR3 covers 13 residues.

The V and J genes are TRBV4-3 and TRBJ2-1, with 7 bases that match TRBD1. The CDR3 consists of 15 residues. The V segment lost 2 bases and the J segment 1 base; nucleotides outside the gene matches: 2. Germline CDR1 LGHNA, CDR2 YSLEER. CDR3 region: CASSQWDSSYNEQFF. CDR3 DNA: TGCGCCAGCAGCCAATGGGACAGTTCCTACAATGAGCAGTTCTTC.

V and J are TRBV7-2 and TRBJ1-5; no clear D gene. This CDR3 contains 14 residues. V lost 1 base and J lost 4, with 8 bases in between. Germline V lookup: CDR1 SGHTA, CDR2 FQGNSA. The CDR3 nucleotides read TGTGCCAGCAGCTTAGGAGGGAAGAATCAGCCCCAGCATTTT. Protein sequence: CASSLGGKNQPQHF.

This sequence joins TRBV7-3 and TRBJ2-3; 10 bases line up with TRBD1. This CDR3 is built from 16 residues. Trimming at V came to 3 bases and at J to 1 base, leaving 4 bases not matched to a gene. Per germline, CDR1 SGHTA and CDR2 FQGTGA. This CDR3 reads CASSFQTGGGTDTQYF. For the CDR3, the DNA is TGTGCCAGCAGCTTCCAGACAGGGGGCGGCACAGATACGCAGTATTTT.

The chain recombines TRBV5-1 with TRBJ1-2, with D possibly matching TRBD1 (5 bases). Per germline, CDR1 SGHRS and CDR2 YFSETQ. The length of the CDR3 is 13 residues. Trimming shortened V by 5 bases and J by 8 bases, and 16 bases separated the two germline ends. The CDR3 is CASSWGGVGGYTF. CDR3 DNA: TGCGCCAGCAGTTGGGGGGGAGTCGGCGGCTACACCTTC.

The V call is TRBV7-2, the J call TRBJ2-7; 10 nucleotides match TRBD2. Germline CDR1 and CDR2: SGHTA and FQGNSA. V gave up 5 bases and J gave up 6 bases; unmatched junction bases: 10. This CDR3 spans 15 amino acids. In DNA form, the CDR3 reads TGTGCCAGCAGCGGCCGTGGAGCGGGAGGGGTCGAGCAGTACTTC. Translating it yields CASSGRGAGGVEQYF.

As for this clone: A junction end diverges from the germline sequence, so it may reflect a read error. This rearrangement joins TRBV4-1 to TRBJ2-5; 8 bases align to TRBD2. CDR3 length equals 13 residues. In germline, CDR1 is MGHRA, CDR2 YSYEKL. The CDR3 loop reads CAGSPRGGETQYF. CDR3 DNA: TGCGCCGGCAGCCCCCGGGGGGGAGAGACCCAGTACTTC.